The rows below give T cell receptor beta chains drawn from one sample of a study of blood T cell repertoires in COVID-19. Generated by immunoSEQ multiplex PCR, the TCRdb table keeps only in-frame clones and is missing some. The top ten clones hold 13% to 15% of a sample with over 40,000 clones, approximately 82% of them seen once. The specimen was peripheral blood. All receptors derive from a human donor in a cohort sampled during active COVID-19. Both conserved end residues are part of each CDR3. A D gene is named only where the DNA matches it firmly. Size is omitted from some rows. Given values are once, few, many or a class for expanded clones.

CDR3 protein: CASSRDRAIGGELFF
CDR3 DNA: TGTGCCAGCAGCCGAGACAGGGCCATCGGCGGGGAGCTGTTTTTT
D gene: TRBD1
J gene: TRBJ2-2
clone size: few
V gene: TRBV3-1/TRBV3-2

CDR3 protein: CASSVRQGSGNTIYF
CDR3 DNA: TGTGCCAGCAGCGTACGCCAGGGCTCTGGAAACACCATATATTTT
D gene: NA
J gene: TRBJ1-3
clone size: NA
V gene: TRBV9

CDR3 protein: CASTALENEQFF
CDR3 DNA: TGTGCCAGCACCGCACTAGAAAATGAGCAGTTCTTC
D gene: NA
J gene: TRBJ2-1
clone size: once
V gene: TRBV6-6

CDR3 protein: CASSYQGPNYEQYF
CDR3 DNA: TGTGCCAGCAGTTACCAGGGCCCCAACTACGAGCAGTACTTC
D gene: NA
J gene: TRBJ2-7
clone size: NA
V gene: TRBV2

CDR3 protein: CASSLYRRGEAFF
CDR3 DNA: TGTGCCAGCAGCTTATATAGGCGGGGCGAAGCTTTCTTT
D gene: NA
J gene: TRBJ1-1
clone size: NA
V gene: TRBV7-2

CDR3 protein: CASSQESSGGADTQYF
CDR3 DNA: TGTGCCAGCAGCCAAGAATCCAGCGGGGGCGCAGATACGCAGTATTTT
D gene: TRBD2
J gene: TRBJ2-3
clone size: NA
V gene: TRBV4-2

CDR3 protein: CASRPTGTGGGEQYF
CDR3 DNA: TGTGCCAGCAGACCCACGGGGACAGGGGGCGGCGAGCAGTACTTC
D gene: TRBD1
J gene: TRBJ2-7
clone size: NA
V gene: TRBV5-4

CDR3 protein: CASSQDRGRTGPNYGYTF
CDR3 DNA: TGCGCCAGCAGCCAAGATAGGGGCCGGACAGGGCCGAACTATGGCTACACCTTC
D gene: TRBD1
J gene: TRBJ1-2
clone size: NA
V gene: TRBV4-1

CDR3 protein: CASSLSPGTEAFF
CDR3 DNA: TGTGCCAGCAGCTTATCCCCGGGGACTGAAGCTTTCTTT
D gene: NA
J gene: TRBJ1-1
clone size: NA
V gene: TRBV5-5

CDR3 protein: CATSDFGGRNTGELFF
CDR3 DNA: TGTGCCACCAGTGATTTCGGCGGGAGGAACACCGGGGAGCTGTTTTTT
D gene: TRBD2
J gene: TRBJ2-2
clone size: NA
V gene: TRBV24-1

CDR3 protein: CASSPSRDYNQPQHF
CDR3 DNA: TGTGCCAGCTCACCCAGTCGAGACTACAATCAGCCCCAGCATTTT
D gene: NA
J gene: TRBJ1-5
clone size: NA
V gene: TRBV18

CDR3 protein: CATSDLATGTDTQYF
CDR3 DNA: TGTGCCACCAGTGATCTTGCGACAGGCACAGATACGCAGTATTTT
D gene: NA
J gene: TRBJ2-3
clone size: NA
V gene: TRBV24-1

CDR3 protein: CASSLDPGQGSVEQYF
CDR3 DNA: TGTGCCAGCAGCTTAGATCCGGGACAGGGGTCGGTCGAGCAGTACTTC
D gene: TRBD1
J gene: TRBJ2-7
clone size: NA
V gene: TRBV7-9

CDR3 protein: CASSLFSDTEAFF
CDR3 DNA: TGTGCCAGCAGTTTATTCTCGGACACTGAAGCTTTCTTT
D gene: NA
J gene: TRBJ1-1
clone size: once
V gene: TRBV12-3/TRBV12-4

CDR3 protein: CASSSEHFRDNDEAFF
CDR3 DNA: TGCGCCAGCAGCTCCGAACATTTCAGGGACAATGATGAAGCTTTCTTT
D gene: NA
J gene: TRBJ1-1
clone size: once
V gene: TRBV5-1

CDR3 protein: CASSLGTGDNIQYF
CDR3 DNA: TGTGCCAGCAGCCTGGGGACAGGGGACAACATTCAGTACTTC
D gene: TRBD1
J gene: TRBJ2-4
clone size: NA
V gene: TRBV9

CDR3 protein: CASSPASDYNEQFF
CDR3 DNA: TGTGCCAGCAGCCCAGCTAGCGATTACAATGAGCAGTTCTTC
D gene: NA
J gene: TRBJ2-1
clone size: NA
V gene: TRBV6-6

CDR3 protein: CASSGVGRYSGNTIYF
CDR3 DNA: TGTGCCAGCAGTGGGGTGGGGAGGTACTCTGGAAACACCATATATTTT
D gene: NA
J gene: TRBJ1-3
clone size: NA
V gene: TRBV6-1

CDR3 protein: CASSQGQGFTDTQYF
CDR3 DNA: TGCGCCAGCAGCCAGGGACAGGGGTTCACAGATACGCAGTATTTT
D gene: TRBD1
J gene: TRBJ2-3
clone size: NA
V gene: TRBV4-1

CDR3 protein: CASSFRGGDSYNEQFF
CDR3 DNA: TGTGCCAGCAGCTTCCGCGGGGGTGACTCCTACAATGAGCAGTTCTTC
D gene: TRBD2
J gene: TRBJ2-1
clone size: NA
V gene: TRBV7-9

CDR3 protein: CAILSKRTGGNTGELFF
CDR3 DNA: TGTGCCATCCTATCTAAACGGACAGGGGGGAACACCGGGGAGCTGTTTTTT
D gene: TRBD1
J gene: TRBJ2-2
clone size: NA
V gene: TRBV7-9

CDR3 protein: CASSFSADTQYF
CDR3 DNA: TGTGCCAGCAGTTTTTCCGCAGATACGCAGTATTTT
D gene: NA
J gene: TRBJ2-3
clone size: NA
V gene: TRBV12-3/TRBV12-4

CDR3 protein: CASSLEDISTDTQYF
CDR3 DNA: TGCGCCAGCAGCTTGGAGGACATTAGCACAGATACGCAGTATTTT
D gene: NA
J gene: TRBJ2-3
clone size: NA
V gene: TRBV5-1

CDR3 protein: CASSLGLLSKREAFF
CDR3 DNA: TGTGCCAGCAGTTTAGGACTACTCTCTAAAAGAGAAGCTTTCTTT
D gene: NA
J gene: TRBJ1-1
clone size: NA
V gene: TRBV27

CDR3 protein: CASSRGNEQFF
CDR3 DNA: TGCGCCAGCAGCCGGGGGAATGAGCAGTTCTTC
D gene: NA
J gene: TRBJ2-1
clone size: NA
V gene: TRBV5-1

CDR3 protein: CASSRPGGTGQRRAEAFF
CDR3 DNA: TGTGCCAGCAGCCGTCCGGGAGGGACAGGGCAACGGAGGGCTGAAGCTTTCTTT
D gene: TRBD1
J gene: TRBJ1-1
clone size: NA
V gene: TRBV7-2

CDR3 protein: CASSFTGKGSNEQFF
CDR3 DNA: TGTGCCAGCAGTTTCACAGGGAAAGGCAGCAATGAGCAGTTCTTC
D gene: NA
J gene: TRBJ2-1
clone size: NA
V gene: TRBV27

CDR3 protein: CASSELQGEQYF
CDR3 DNA: TGCGCCAGCAGTGAGTTGCAGGGCGAGCAGTACTTC
D gene: NA
J gene: TRBJ2-7
clone size: NA
V gene: TRBV10-2

CDR3 protein: CASRKDGGAADTQYF
CDR3 DNA: TGTGCCAGCAGAAAGGACGGGGGGGCCGCAGATACGCAGTATTTT
D gene: TRBD2
J gene: TRBJ2-3
clone size: NA
V gene: TRBV2

CDR3 protein: CASMNSGGTTGELFF
CDR3 DNA: TGTGCCAGCATGAATAGCGGGGGGACTACCGGGGAGCTGTTTTTT
D gene: TRBD2
J gene: TRBJ2-2
clone size: NA
V gene: TRBV5-4

CDR3 protein: CASTQSGGGTEAFF
CDR3 DNA: TGTGCCAGCACCCAATCTGGTGGCGGCACTGAAGCTTTCTTT
D gene: NA
J gene: TRBJ1-1
clone size: NA
V gene: TRBV7-9

CDR3 protein: CASSPGQGAGGQETQYF
CDR3 DNA: TGTGCCAGTAGTCCCGGACAGGGGGCGGGGGGTCAAGAGACCCAGTACTTC
D gene: TRBD1
J gene: TRBJ2-5
clone size: NA
V gene: TRBV19

CDR3 protein: CASSVRLLGDEQFF
CDR3 DNA: TGTGCCAGCAGTGTGCGGCTTCTCGGGGATGAGCAGTTCTTC
D gene: NA
J gene: TRBJ2-1
clone size: NA
V gene: TRBV2

CDR3 protein: CASSVDRVGDIQYF
CDR3 DNA: TGTGCCAGCAGCGTAGACAGGGTCGGCGACATTCAGTACTTC
D gene: NA
J gene: TRBJ2-4
clone size: NA
V gene: TRBV9

CDR3 protein: CATSRPGGTLNQPQHF
CDR3 DNA: TGTGCCACCAGCCGACCAGGGGGGACCCTCAATCAGCCCCAGCATTTT
D gene: TRBD1
J gene: TRBJ1-5
clone size: NA
V gene: TRBV15

CDR3 protein: CASSLARATYEQYF
CDR3 DNA: TGTGCCAGCAGCTTAGCCAGGGCAACCTACGAGCAGTACTTC
D gene: NA
J gene: TRBJ2-7
clone size: NA
V gene: TRBV7-2